Below are 8 T cell receptor beta chains sequenced from a single sample in a study of T cells in Graves' hyperthyroidism and ophthalmopathy. Amplified TCR beta CDR3 regions derived from RNA transcripts. HTBI primers drove first-round RT-PCR of the TCR CDR3. TCRdb analysed the multiplex PCR reads with MiXCR anew, one entry per CDR3 protein. In the table there are under 300,000 distinct CDR3 sequences, less than 30% of which are singletons. The sample consisted of blood. The receptors stem from a man aged 35 to 55 with Graves' hyperthyroidism that later progressed to Graves' ophthalmopathy.

In its sample, this clonotype was seen many times. V usage is TRBV6-2 or TRBV6-3 and J usage is TRBJ1-3; D is uncertain. Germline loops: CDR1 MNHEY, CDR2 SVGEGT. The CDR3 has 18 amino acids. The V end was cut by 0 bases, the J end by 0 bases, with 15 bases between. CDR3 loop: CASSYSLVGGYSGNTIYF. CDR3 nucleotide sequence: TGTGCCAGCAGTTACTCTCTTGTCGGAGGCTACTCTGGAAACACCATATATTTT.

This clonotype was recorded many times. The CDR3 is CASTGMGLPQHF. DNA of the CDR3: TGTGCCAGCACAGGGATGGGTCTGCCCCAGCATTTT. The chain couples TRBV28 to TRBJ1-5, with D tentatively TRBD1 (5 bases). The V gene's germline CDR1 is MDHEN and CDR2 SYDVKM. The V and J ends lost 7 bases and 9 bases respectively, with 13 bases between them. This CDR3 is 12 amino acids long.

The chain recombines TRBV10-3 with TRBJ1-5; no definite D call. The CDR3 is 14 residues long. In germline, CDR1 is ENHRY, CDR2 SYGVKD. Trimming stripped 3 bases from V and 1 base from J, with 7 bases between. CDR3 sequence reads: CAISDRPSNQPQHF. The CDR3 nucleotides are TGTGCCATCAGTGACAGGCCCAGCAATCAGCCCCAGCATTTT.

At least ten counts were recorded for this clonotype. V usage is TRBV20-1 and J usage is TRBJ2-7, with 7 positions matching TRBD2. This CDR3 is built from 14 residues. V trimming: 2 bases; J trimming: 2 bases; junction bases outside the gene matches: 6. Germline CDR1 DFQATT, CDR2 SNEGSKA (reference sequence). Written as DNA, the CDR3 is TGCAGTGCTAGATATAGCGGGCCACCCTACGAGCAGTACTTC. It translates to CSARYSGPPYEQYF.

This clonotype was seen only once. CDR3 in DNA: TGCAGTGCTGGTCAGGGAGGGGCCCCCTACGAGCAGTACTTC. This gives the protein CSAGQGGAPYEQYF. The chain employs TRBV20-1 and TRBJ2-7; 7 bases are shared with TRBD2. CDR1 and CDR2 from the germline V gene are DFQATT and SNEGSKA (reference sequence). The CDR3 covers 14 residues. V lost 5 bases to trimming and J lost 2 bases; unmatched junction nucleotides: 9.

This clonotype was counted ten times or more. The chain has TRBV20-1 and TRBJ1-5; 7 positions agree with TRBD1. V lost 4 bases, J lost 1 base, and 7 bases stayed unmatched. The germline gives CDR1 DFQATT, CDR2 SNEGSKA (reference sequence). This CDR3 has 15 amino acids. The CDR3 DNA sequence: TGCAGTGCTACCCGACAGGGAGGCAGCAATCAGCCCCAGCATTTT. This gives the protein CSATRQGGSNQPQHF.

This clonotype was seen ten or more times. The V call is TRBV7-3, the J call TRBJ2-2; 11 bases line up with TRBD2. Germline V gene data show CDR1 as SGHTA and CDR2 as FQGTGA. Trimming at V came to 4 bases and at J to 6 bases, leaving 7 bases not matched to a gene. The CDR3 runs 16 residues. The CDR3 sequence: CASSSNPLAGAGELFF. CDR3 nucleotides: TGTGCCAGCAGCTCAAACCCACTAGCGGGAGCCGGGGAGCTGTTTTTT.

Many counts were recorded for this clonotype. This may be a read error, as it is one base from a much larger clone. The chain has TRBV28 and TRBJ2-5; the D is unclear. This CDR3 contains 12 residues. Germline values: CDR1 MDHEN, CDR2 SYDVKM. CDR3 sequence reads: CAGSLLRETQYF. CDR3 nucleotide sequence: TGTGCCGGCAGTCTCCTTAGGGAGACCCAGTACTTC.